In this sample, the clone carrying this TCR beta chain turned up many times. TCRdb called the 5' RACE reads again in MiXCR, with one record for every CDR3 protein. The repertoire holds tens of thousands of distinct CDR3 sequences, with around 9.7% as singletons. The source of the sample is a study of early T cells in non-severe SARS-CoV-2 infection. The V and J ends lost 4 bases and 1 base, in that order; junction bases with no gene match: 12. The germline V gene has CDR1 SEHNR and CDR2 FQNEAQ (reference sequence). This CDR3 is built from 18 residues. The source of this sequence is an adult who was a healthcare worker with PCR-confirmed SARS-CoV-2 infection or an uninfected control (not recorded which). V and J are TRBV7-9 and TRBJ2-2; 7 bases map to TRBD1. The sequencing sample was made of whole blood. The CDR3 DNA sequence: TGTGCCAGCAGCTGGGCGTTAAGGGGGACAGTGAACACCGGGGAGCTGTTTTTT. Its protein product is CASSWALRGTVNTGELFF.